Listed below are T cell receptor beta chains from one sample, sequenced in a study of shared clonotypes between healthy human individuals. Only in-frame clones appear in the TCRdb table, and some are missing; sequencing was by immunoSEQ multiplex PCR. The table shows some 2.1 million clones, with around 93% occurring only once. Sequenced material: naive CD8+ T cells from PBMCs. The receptors shown here come from a man aged 18 to 30 in good health. Some clones in this sample may be carry-over from other donors' samples. Each CDR3 is given with its conserved first and last residue.

TRBV11-3	14	TRBJ2-3	CASSLAGTADTQYF
TRBV4-1	18	TRBJ1-2	CASSQKPGAGEWGYGYTF
TRBV9	14	TRBJ2-2	CASSPSWGTGELFF
TRBV27	15	TRBJ2-2	CASSLSATPGRELFF
TRBV19	16	TRBJ2-4	CASSIDKRSAKNIQYF
TRBV7-3	15	TRBJ2-3	CASSPGLAGEDTQYF
TRBV9	13	TRBJ2-7	CASSVTGGHEQYF
TRBV9	15	TRBJ2-3	CASSAGGKGTDTQYF
TRBV4-1	13	TRBJ2-1	CASRDRGANEQFF
TRBV7-9	14	TRBJ2-1	CASLGGYSYNEQFF
TRBV28	15	TRBJ1-5	CASRVLGHADQPQHF
TRBV28	21	TRBJ1-1	CASTQGGVYGTDEDMNTEAFF
TRBV27	13	TRBJ2-7	CASSLQFSYEQYF
TRBV6-6	16	TRBJ2-2	CASSYSRTGWDGELFF
TRBV7-3	13	TRBJ1-1	CASSLGGITEAFF
TRBV7-2	16	TRBJ2-3	CASSYRGGRAADTQYF
TRBV7-9	14	TRBJ2-7	CASSSRDRINEQYF
TRBV5-8	13	TRBJ1-1	CASRRLVNTEAFF
TRBV9	12	TRBJ2-1	CASSVTDNEQFF
TRBV5-6	12	TRBJ1-2	CASSSYRVGYTF
TRBV4-1	19	TRBJ2-1	CASSPRGTSVTTSYNEQFF
TRBV28	14	TRBJ2-2	CASSPTGWSGELFF
TRBV4-1	14	TRBJ2-2	CASTWGLNTGELFF
TRBV27	14	TRBJ1-2	CASSFGETGYGYTF
TRBV7-9	13	TRBJ2-7	CASSSWTNYEQYF
TRBV19	15	TRBJ2-7	CASKAGLAGAGEQYF
TRBV11-3	13	TRBJ1-1	CASSLTWNTEAFF
TRBV5-4	12	TRBJ2-7	CASSLLPREQYF
TRBV29-1	13	TRBJ2-1	CSTWEGSYNEQFF
TRBV27	15	TRBJ1-5	CASSFRYRDNQPQHF
TRBV5-1	17	TRBJ2-5	CASSSFPGQAPLETQYF
TRBV27	14	TRBJ1-1	CASSWGGPNTEAFF
TRBV19	14	TRBJ2-3	CASSSGTSADTQYF
TRBV11-2	16	TRBJ1-4	CASRPGQGLSNEKLFF
TRBV9	18	TRBJ2-1	CASSVDDLAGVSYNEQFF
TRBV7-9	13	TRBJ1-2	CASSLGVRVGDDF